The rows below give T cell receptor beta chains drawn from one sample of a study of cytomegalovirus exposure and HLA in healthy donors. Sequenced by immunoSEQ multiplex PCR; TCRdb stores in-frame clones only, minus some. The sample has approximately 160,000 clones, just under 85% seen once. The source material was PBMCs. The source is a girl under 18 in good health and CMV-seropositive. CDR3s include the opening cysteine and the closing phenylalanine or tryptophan. Each record gives: V gene, J gene, clone size, CDR3 length, CDR3 protein. The size entry is marked missing in some rows and otherwise reads once, few, many or a size class.

TRBV27	TRBJ2-3	NA	15	CASSFRGTFTDTQYF
TRBV16	TRBJ1-2	NA	18	CASSQGTDRRGGNYGYTF
TRBV7-8	TRBJ1-3	NA	15	CASSPGDASGNTIYF
TRBV6-4	TRBJ2-1	NA	16	CASSVGQGADYNEQFF
TRBV19	TRBJ2-3	NA	16	CASTDSVSASTDTQYF
TRBV2	TRBJ1-5	few	14	CASRGQHSNQPQHF
TRBV5-1	TRBJ1-6	NA	17	CASSLAGLDRVRSPLHF
TRBV4-1	TRBJ2-3	NA	21	CASSRPPTTSGDSLPTDTQYF
TRBV5-1	TRBJ2-7	NA	15	CASSLEGGRTYEQYF
TRBV4-1	TRBJ2-3	NA	17	CASSQDGGSGGPDTQYF
TRBV6-5	TRBJ1-1	NA	13	CASSYRSDTEAFF
TRBV5-4	TRBJ2-3	NA	17	CASSPLGERGDRDTQYF
TRBV10-3	TRBJ1-2	NA	13	CATHRGPDYGYTF
TRBV6-6	TRBJ2-5	NA	14	CASSDWGRQETQYF
TRBV11-2	NA	NA	16	CASSSPRLTGNYEQYF
TRBV19	TRBJ1-2	NA	12	CASSIFQDGYTF
TRBV2	TRBJ2-1	once	15	CASSDLAGGLNEQFF
TRBV6-1	TRBJ1-2	once	15	CASRNPPRDSRGYTF
TRBV27	TRBJ1-6	NA	16	CASATGGGGVNSPLHF
TRBV19	TRBJ1-2	NA	11	CASSEAYGYTF
TRBV5-5	TRBJ1-5	NA	16	CASRRTGGEGNQPQHF
TRBV6-5	TRBJ1-1	NA	13	CASSRTVPTEAFF
TRBV7-9	TRBJ1-4	NA	15	CASSLTEGGDEKLFF
TRBV5-1	TRBJ2-3	NA	17	CASSSGRTQGSQNTQYF
TRBV5-4	TRBJ2-4	NA	13	CASSMDRGRVQYF
TRBV2	TRBJ1-2	once	12	CASGETPGGYTF
TRBV6-4	TRBJ1-2	NA	15	CASRKDRGGNYGYTF
TRBV6-6	TRBJ2-1	NA	15	CASSYAGTGGNEQFF
TRBV18	TRBJ1-2	NA	15	CASSPRQGTNYGYTF
TRBV5-4	TRBJ1-1	NA	12	CASSLGGFEAFF
TRBV2	TRBJ2-1	NA	12	CASIRQANEQFF
TRBV9	TRBJ1-5	NA	15	CASSPGQPSNQPQHF
TRBV7-9	TRBJ2-1	NA	13	CASSLQGSNEQFF
TRBV5-4	TRBJ2-7	NA	13	CASSRDSLYEQYF
TRBV7-2	TRBJ1-2	NA	15	CASSTVWAGDYGYTF
TRBV7-9	TRBJ2-7	NA	14	CASSLGTPGYEQYF
TRBV25-1	TRBJ1-3	NA	14	CASRRGQGANTIYF
TRBV19	TRBJ1-2	NA	14	CASSIESPSHGYTF
TRBV2	TRBJ2-5	once	13	CASSERGVETQYF
TRBV5-6	TRBJ2-7	once	17	CASSRVSWPPLNYEQYF
TRBV7-3	TRBJ1-1	NA	17	CASSLTSRTARNTEAFF
TRBV5-1	TRBJ1-1	NA	12	CASSQGHTEAFF
TRBV7-9	TRBJ2-1	NA	16	CASSSRRTGNSNEQFF
TRBV15	TRBJ2-5	once	15	CATSGQGGGGETQYF
TRBV7-9	TRBJ2-1	NA	13	CASSLSGTSEQFF
TRBV11-2	TRBJ2-1	NA	15	CASRLSGSSYNEQFF
TRBV4-1	TRBJ2-7	once	14	CASSHPRTGGEQYF
TRBV14	TRBJ1-1	few	15	CASSRSSTGFGEAFF
TRBV27	TRBJ2-7	NA	16	CASSSLLAGGEYEQYF
TRBV5-5	TRBJ1-2	NA	15	CASSIDRGVGYGYTF
TRBV5-1	TRBJ1-3	NA	14	CASRPGASGNTIYF
TRBV4-1	TRBJ2-7	NA	13	CASSQDLLYEQYF
TRBV13	TRBJ2-3	few	15	CASSFGTSWADTQYF